The rows below give T cell receptor beta chains drawn from one sample of a study of post-analysis software for immune sequencing data. TCRdb independently ran MiXCR on the PCR reads; one entry per CDR3 protein. The sample holds more than 350,000 distinct CDR3 sequences; 30% to 40% are singletons and the top ten take around 8%. Sequenced sample: blood. Receptors originate from a girl under 10 years old with multiple sclerosis. Each CDR3 is given with its conserved first and last residue. The D gene is left open where the match is weak. Clone size is stated in some rows and not others, as once, few, many or a class when expanded.

>-|TRBV20-1|TRBJ2-7|-
CSALSAYEQYF
TGCAGTGCTCTAAGCGCATACGAGCAGTACTTC
>-|TRBV3-1|TRBJ2-3|-
CASSQGDRRKVDTQYF
TGTGCCAGCAGCCAAGGAGACCGGCGTAAGGTGGATACGCAGTATTTT
>-|TRBV28|TRBJ1-5|few
CASSPRQASNQPQHF
TGTGCCAGCAGTCCTAGACAGGCGAGCAATCAGCCCCAGCATTTT
>-|TRBV29-1|TRBJ2-5|few
CSVGGLAAVEQYF
TGCAGCGTTGGTGGGCTCGCGGCGGTGGAACAGTACTTC
>-|TRBV28|TRBJ1-2|-
CASTPDSHVYGYTF
TGTGCCAGCACCCCGGACAGCCACGTCTATGGCTACACCTTC
>-|TRBV4-2|TRBJ1-2|few
CASSQEGPVAEGYTF
TGTGCCAGCAGCCAAGAGGGTCCAGTAGCGGAGGGCTACACCTTC
>-|TRBV20-1|TRBJ2-7|-
CSASPPDRLRSYEQYF
TGCAGTGCTTCTCCCCCCGACCGTCTCCGCTCCTACGAGCAGTACTTC
>TRBD2|TRBV20-1|TRBJ2-7|-
CSASPPRTSGTQSLYEQYF
TGCAGTGCTAGCCCCCCCAGGACTAGCGGGACCCAATCCCTCTACGAGCAGTACTTC
>-|TRBV27|TRBJ2-1|-
CASSFMAPDYNEQFF
TGTGCCAGCAGTTTCATGGCTCCGGATTACAATGAGCAGTTCTTC
>-|TRBV9|TRBJ2-1|few
CASSGALNPQYNEQFF
TGTGCCAGCAGCGGGGCACTGAACCCCCAATACAATGAGCAGTTCTTC
>-|TRBV10-3|TRBJ1-2|few
CATFNPTAYYGYTF
TGTGCCACCTTTAACCCGACCGCCTACTATGGCTACACCTTC
>-|TRBV20-1|TRBJ2-3|-
CSARGESFQDTQYF
TGCAGTGCTAGAGGAGAGTCATTCCAGGATACGCAGTATTTT
>-|TRBV6-1|TRBJ1-4|-
CASSPSGGPGEKLFF
TGTGCCAGCAGTCCTAGCGGGGGACCGGGTGAAAAACTGTTTTTT
>TRBD2|TRBV7-2|TRBJ2-5|few
CASSLRKLAGETQYF
TGTGCCAGCAGCCTCCGTAAGCTAGCGGGAGAGACCCAGTACTTC
>TRBD2|TRBV11-2|TRBJ2-1|-
CASSLGGGGNSSYNEQFF
TGTGCCAGCAGCTTAGGAGGCGGGGGGAACAGCTCCTACAATGAGCAGTTCTTC
>TRBD1|TRBV28|TRBJ2-3|-
CASSTGQGGDSTDTQYF
TGTGCCAGCAGCACGGGACAGGGCGGCGATAGCACAGATACGCAGTATTTT
>-|TRBV7-9|TRBJ2-7|few
CASSLPGFPYEQYF
TGTGCCAGCAGTCTTCCAGGGTTCCCCTACGAGCAGTACTTC
>-|TRBV7-6|TRBJ2-1|-
CASSFLNYHEQFF
TGTGCCAGCAGCTTTTTAAACTACCATGAGCAGTTCTTC
>-|TRBV5-1|TRBJ1-2|-
CASSLGTTVLYYGYTF
TGCGCCAGCAGCTTGGGAACGACAGTTTTATACTATGGCTACACCTTC
>-|TRBV7-9|TRBJ2-5|few
CASSYPTETQYF
TGTGCCAGCAGCTACCCGACGGAGACCCAGTACTTC
>TRBD1|TRBV2|TRBJ1-2|-
CASSEDRGSYGYTF
TGTGCCAGCAGTGAAGACAGGGGGAGCTATGGCTACACCTTC
>-|TRBV20-1|TRBJ1-1|-
CSAQEGGNTEAFF
TGCAGTGCTCAGGAGGGGGGGAACACTGAAGCTTTCTTT
>-|TRBV6-2/TRBV6-3|TRBJ2-1|-
CASRISYNEQFF
TGTGCCAGCAGAATCTCCTACAATGAGCAGTTCTTC
>TRBD2|TRBV3-1|TRBJ2-3|-
CASSNSGSSDTQYF
TGTGCCAGCAGCAATAGCGGGAGTTCCGATACGCAGTATTTT
>-|TRBV12-1|TRBJ2-4|-
CASSFVGPGSNIQYF
-
>-|TRBV11-2|TRBJ1-2|few
CASSLEPTGANYGYTF
TGTGCCAGCAGCTTAGAGCCGACAGGAGCTAACTATGGCTACACCTTC
>-|TRBV7-8|TRBJ2-1|few
CASSQPGPTLRYSSYNEQFF
TGTGCCAGCAGCCAACCGGGACCTACCCTACGATACAGCTCCTACAATGAGCAGTTCTTC
>-|TRBV20-1|TRBJ2-1|-
CSAQGEGQDLYNEQFF
TGCAGTGCTCAGGGGGAGGGGCAGGACCTCTACAATGAGCAGTTCTTC
>-|TRBV7-2|TRBJ1-5|-
CASSFRENQPQHF
TGTGCCAGCAGCTTCAGGGAGAATCAGCCCCAGCATTTT
>TRBD2|TRBV20-1|TRBJ2-3|few
CSASSAGGPDTQYF
TGCAGTGCTTCGAGTGCGGGGGGGCCAGATACGCAGTATTTT
>TRBD2|TRBV4-1|TRBJ2-5|-
CASSSLAGRETQYF
TGCGCCAGCAGCTCTCTAGCGGGGCGAGAGACCCAGTACTTC
>-|TRBV12-3/TRBV12-4|TRBJ2-7|few
CASSFSDSYEQYF
TGTGCCAGCAGTTTTTCTGACAGCTACGAGCAGTACTTC
>TRBD1|TRBV28|TRBJ2-5|-
CASSNEGTGEETQYF
TGTGCCAGCAGCAATGAGGGGACAGGGGAAGAGACCCAGTACTTC
>-|TRBV12-3/TRBV12-4|TRBJ1-4|-
CASVRRPGPEKLFF
TGTGCCAGCGTGAGGCGGCCAGGGCCTGAAAAACTGTTTTTT
>TRBD2|TRBV5-1|TRBJ2-7|-
CASSFSGSIGHEQYF
TGCGCCAGCAGCTTCAGCGGGAGTATTGGTCACGAGCAGTACTTC